The sequence of this T cell receptor (beta chain) was determined in a study of blood T cell repertoires in COVID-19. Study-wide context: COVID-19 samples collected from the United States, Italy and Spain covered acute and convalescent phases. PBMCs, B-cell-depleted T cells, or T cells were the source of the cDNA or gDNA that made up the material.

TCRdb's copy holds only in-frame clones and misses some; the assay was immunoSEQ multiplex PCR. There are roughly 200,000 clones in the sample; around 82% occur only once, and 12% lies in the top ten. All recovered Cohort 3 donors got two negative PCRs, got clearance, or saw symptom resolution. The germline V gene has CDR1 LNHDA and CDR2 SQIVND (reference sequence). V lost 5 bases to trimming and J lost 2 bases; unmatched junction nucleotides: 14. The CDR3 totals 19 residues. The sequence was obtained from a man in his forties who had recovered from COVID-19. The sequenced sample consisted of PBMCs or T cells enriched from blood (not recorded which). The J gene is TRBJ2-7, the V gene TRBV19; 14 bases fit TRBD2. Here the CDR3 DNA reads TGTGCCAGTAGTGAAACCGGGACTAGCGGGAGATCATCCACCTACGAGCAGTACTTC. Protein: CASSETGTSGRSSTYEQYF.